This is a list of T cell receptor beta chains from one sample in a study of blood T cell repertoires in COVID-19. Method: immunoSEQ multiplex PCR; TCRdb's copy keeps in-frame clones and lacks some. The table shows under 300,000 clones, with around 83% occurring only once. Sequencing was done on a sample of peripheral blood. Receptors were obtained from a man older than 75 with acute or convalescent COVID-19. The CDR3 runs from the conserved cysteine through the conserved F or W. The D gene is left open where the match is weak. A row's size may be missing; if present it is once, few, many or a size class.

d_gene | j_gene | v_gene | abundance | CDR3nt | CDR3aa
NA | TRBJ1-6 | TRBV7-9 | once | TGTGCCAGCAGTCAGGGTGAGGTCTCACCCCTCCACTTT | CASSQGEVSPLHF
TRBD1 | TRBJ2-3 | TRBV27 | NA | TGTGCCAGCAGTTCGCAGGGGGCCACTAGCACAGATACGCAGTATTTT | CASSSQGATSTDTQYF
TRBD2 | TRBJ2-1 | TRBV24-1 | NA | TGTGCCACCAGTGATTTGTCTAGCGGGGCCTACAATGAGCAGTTCTTC | CATSDLSSGAYNEQFF
NA | TRBJ1-1 | TRBV3-1/TRBV3-2 | once | TGTGCCAGCAGCAACTATAAAGCTGAAGCTTTCTTT | CASSNYKAEAFF
NA | TRBJ2-6 | TRBV14 | NA | TGTGCCAGCAGTCAATATACAGGGACTGGGGCCAACGTCCTGACTTTC | CASSQYTGTGANVLTF
NA | TRBJ1-6 | TRBV2 | NA | TGTGCCAGCAGTGAATTTTTGGCAGGACTCTCCTATAATTCACCCCTCCACTTT | CASSEFLAGLSYNSPLHF
NA | TRBJ2-7 | TRBV15 | NA | TGTGCCACGGGGAGTAGGGACGAGCAGTACTTC | CATGSRDEQYF
NA | TRBJ1-6 | TRBV7-9 | few | TGTGCCAGCAGCTCACAAGGGGCTACCGGTAATTCACCCCTCCACTTT | CASSSQGATGNSPLHF
TRBD2 | TRBJ2-7 | TRBV2 | NA | TGTGCCAGCAGTGACCCCACGACTAGCGGGGTTTACGAGCAGTACTTC | CASSDPTTSGVYEQYF
TRBD1 | TRBJ2-2 | TRBV19 | NA | TGTGCCAGTAGTATTCAGGGGGCTACCGGGGAGCTGTTTTTT | CASSIQGATGELFF
TRBD2 | TRBJ2-7 | TRBV5-6 | NA | TGTGCCAGCAGCTTGGGACTAGCGGGAGGCTACGAGCAGTACTTC | CASSLGLAGGYEQYF
NA | TRBJ2-5 | TRBV11-2 | NA | TGTGCCAGCAGCTCAAGGGGGGGATCGTTTTTGCGAGAGACCCAGTACTTC | CASSSRGGSFLRETQYF
TRBD1 | TRBJ1-3 | TRBV10-2 | NA | TGCGCCAGCAGTGGACAGGGGGGAAACACCATATATTTT | CASSGQGGNTIYF
NA | TRBJ2-7 | TRBV27 | NA | TGTGCCAGCAGTTTATCTCAGGGGGGCCGCGAGCAGTACTTC | CASSLSQGGREQYF
NA | TRBJ2-2 | TRBV5-5 | few | TGTGCCAGCAGCTTGGTTAGTTTCTCCGGGGAGCTGTTTTTT | CASSLVSFSGELFF
TRBD1 | TRBJ1-5 | TRBV5-6 | NA | TGTGCCAGCAGCCGACAGGGGGCATATCAGCCCCAGCATTTT | CASSRQGAYQPQHF
NA | TRBJ2-1 | TRBV6-2/TRBV6-3 | NA | TGTGCCAGCAGTTACGCGGGATTGGGTAACAATGAGCAGTTCTTC | CASSYAGLGNNEQFF
NA | TRBJ1-1 | TRBV10-2 | NA | TGCGCCAGCAGCTCCCAGTGGGAGGGATTGGACACTGAAGCTTTCTTT | CASSSQWEGLDTEAFF
NA | TRBJ1-2 | TRBV6-5 | NA | TGTGCCAGCAGTTACACCGGGGACTTCTACTATGGCTACACCTTC | CASSYTGDFYYGYTF
TRBD1 | TRBJ2-5 | TRBV29-1 | NA | TGCAGCGTTGATCAGGGGGCAGAGACCCAGTACTTC | CSVDQGAETQYF
TRBD2 | TRBJ2-7 | TRBV5-1 | NA | TGCGCCAGCAGCCCCAGCGGGAGGGCCGGGTACGAGCAGTACTTC | CASSPSGRAGYEQYF
NA | TRBJ1-2 | TRBV28 | NA | TGTGCCAGCAGTCCCCCCGCAGGGTATTACTATGGCTACACCTTC | CASSPPAGYYYGYTF
TRBD2 | TRBJ2-5 | TRBV14 | NA | TGTGCCAGCAGCCAAGAGAGCCTAGCGGGAGCCCAGCGGGAGACCCAGTACTTC | CASSQESLAGAQRETQYF
NA | TRBJ2-7 | TRBV21-1 | many | TGTGCCAGCAGCAAGCCGAGGGACAGGGGGCTATACGAGCAGTACTTC | CASSKPRDRGLYEQYF
TRBD2 | TRBJ2-5 | TRBV4-2 | NA | TGTGCCAGCAGCCAAGTCACGCCTGTTGGGACTAACCCCGAGACCCAGTACTTC | CASSQVTPVGTNPETQYF
NA | TRBJ2-7 | TRBV18 | NA | TGTGCCAGCTCCCGCCGGGATATCTACGAGCAGTACTTC | CASSRRDIYEQYF
NA | TRBJ2-7 | TRBV18 | NA | TGTGCCAGCTCACCACTAGGGGCCTACGAGCAGTACTTC | CASSPLGAYEQYF